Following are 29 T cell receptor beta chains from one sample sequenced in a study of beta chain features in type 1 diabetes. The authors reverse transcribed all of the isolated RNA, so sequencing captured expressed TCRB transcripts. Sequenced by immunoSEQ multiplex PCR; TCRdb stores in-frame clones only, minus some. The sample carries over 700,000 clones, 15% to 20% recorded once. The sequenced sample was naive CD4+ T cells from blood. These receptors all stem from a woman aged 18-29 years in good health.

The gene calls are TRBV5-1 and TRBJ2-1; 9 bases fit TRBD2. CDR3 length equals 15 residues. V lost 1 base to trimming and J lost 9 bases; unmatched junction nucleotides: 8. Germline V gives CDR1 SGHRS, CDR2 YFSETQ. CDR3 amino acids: CASSLPSGNRGEQFF. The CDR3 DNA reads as TGCGCCAGCAGCTTGCCTAGCGGGAATCGAGGTGAGCAGTTCTTC.

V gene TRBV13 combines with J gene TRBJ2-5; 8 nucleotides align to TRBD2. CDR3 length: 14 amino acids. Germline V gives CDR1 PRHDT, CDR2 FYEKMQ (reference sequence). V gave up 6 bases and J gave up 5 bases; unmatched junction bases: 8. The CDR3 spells CASRVAGREETQYF. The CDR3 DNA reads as TGTGCCAGCAGAGTAGCGGGGCGGGAGGAGACCCAGTACTTC.

CDR3 DNA sequence: TGTGCTAGTGGTCTGACAGTCTACGAGCAGTACTTC. It codes for CASGLTVYEQYF. V and J are TRBV12-5 and TRBJ2-7; possible D gene TRBD1, 5 bases. Germline V lookup: CDR1 LGHNT, CDR2 FRNRAP. The CDR3 is made up of 12 amino acids. V lost 5 bases and J lost 3, with 8 bases in between.

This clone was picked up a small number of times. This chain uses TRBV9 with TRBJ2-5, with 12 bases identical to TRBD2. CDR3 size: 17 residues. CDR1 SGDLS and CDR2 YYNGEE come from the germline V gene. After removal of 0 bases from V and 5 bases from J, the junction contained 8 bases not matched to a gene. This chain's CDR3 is CASSVGASGRALETQYF. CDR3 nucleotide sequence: TGTGCCAGCAGCGTAGGGGCTAGCGGGAGGGCCTTGGAGACCCAGTACTTC.

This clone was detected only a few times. The CDR3: CASSVVQGRTGELFF. CDR3 nucleotide sequence: TGTGCCAGCAGCGTAGTCCAGGGTCGAACCGGGGAGCTGTTTTTT. The J gene is TRBJ2-2, the V gene TRBV9; weak D call: TRBD1 (5 bases). The germline V and J ends were trimmed by 0 bases and 5 bases, with 11 bases remaining between them. CDR3 length: 15 amino acids. Per the germline V gene, CDR1 is SGDLS and CDR2 is YYNGEE.

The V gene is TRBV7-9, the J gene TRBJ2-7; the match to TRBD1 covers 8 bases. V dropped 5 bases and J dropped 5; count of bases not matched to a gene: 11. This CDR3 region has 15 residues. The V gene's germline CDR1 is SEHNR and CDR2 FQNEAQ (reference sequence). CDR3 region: CASSPGRDRWNEQYF. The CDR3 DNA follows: TGTGCCAGCAGCCCCGGCCGGGACAGGTGGAACGAGCAGTACTTC.

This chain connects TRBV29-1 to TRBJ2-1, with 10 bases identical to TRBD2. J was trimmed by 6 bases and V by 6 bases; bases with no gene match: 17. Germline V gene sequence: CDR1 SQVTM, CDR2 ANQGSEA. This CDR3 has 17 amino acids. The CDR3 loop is CSVIPVLTSGSRNEQFF. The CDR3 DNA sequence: TGCAGCGTCATCCCTGTTCTGACTAGCGGGTCCCGCAATGAGCAGTTCTTC.

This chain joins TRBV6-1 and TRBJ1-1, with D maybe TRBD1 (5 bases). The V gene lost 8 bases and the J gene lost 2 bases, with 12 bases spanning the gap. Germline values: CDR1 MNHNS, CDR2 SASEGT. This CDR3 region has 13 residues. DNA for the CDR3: TGTGCCAGCCCCAACGGGGGTAACACTGAAGCTTTCTTT. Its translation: CASPNGGNTEAFF.

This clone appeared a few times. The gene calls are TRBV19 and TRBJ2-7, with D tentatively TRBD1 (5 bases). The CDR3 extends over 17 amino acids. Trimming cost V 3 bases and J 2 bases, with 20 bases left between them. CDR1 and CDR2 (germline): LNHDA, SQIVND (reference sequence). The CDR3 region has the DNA TGTGCCAGTAGTATCTCAGGGATGATCCTGCCGACCTACGAGCAGTACTTC. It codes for CASSISGMILPTYEQYF.

The CDR3 reads CASSLSEAGATPDTQYF. DNA of the CDR3: TGTGCCAGCAGTTTATCTGAAGCGGGAGCGACCCCAGATACGCAGTATTTT. This sequence joins TRBV28 and TRBJ2-3; TRBD2 aligns across 8 bases. The trim removed 1 base at V and 4 bases at J, leaving 10 bases unmatched. Germline V gene sequence: CDR1 MDHEN, CDR2 SYDVKM. CDR3 size: 17 residues.

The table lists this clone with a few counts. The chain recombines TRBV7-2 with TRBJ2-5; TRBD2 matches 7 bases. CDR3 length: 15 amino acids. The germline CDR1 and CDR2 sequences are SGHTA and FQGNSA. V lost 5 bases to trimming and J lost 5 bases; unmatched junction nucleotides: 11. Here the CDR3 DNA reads TGTGCCAGCAGCGCTCAGGGAGGGCGTATGGAGACCCAGTACTTC. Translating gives CASSAQGGRMETQYF.

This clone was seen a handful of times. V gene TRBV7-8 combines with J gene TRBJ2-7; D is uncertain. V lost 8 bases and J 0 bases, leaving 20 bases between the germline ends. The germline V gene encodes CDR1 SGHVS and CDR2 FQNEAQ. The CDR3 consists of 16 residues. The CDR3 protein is CASGIGPSLSSYEQYF. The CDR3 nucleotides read TGTGCCAGCGGAATTGGGCCGTCTCTTAGCTCCTACGAGCAGTACTTC.

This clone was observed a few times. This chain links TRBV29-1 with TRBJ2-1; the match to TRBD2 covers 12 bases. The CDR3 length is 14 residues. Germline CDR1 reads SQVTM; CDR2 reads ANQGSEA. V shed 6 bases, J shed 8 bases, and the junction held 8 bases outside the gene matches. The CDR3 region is CSVDGLAGIDEQFF. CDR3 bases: TGCAGCGTCGACGGACTAGCGGGAATCGATGAGCAGTTCTTC.

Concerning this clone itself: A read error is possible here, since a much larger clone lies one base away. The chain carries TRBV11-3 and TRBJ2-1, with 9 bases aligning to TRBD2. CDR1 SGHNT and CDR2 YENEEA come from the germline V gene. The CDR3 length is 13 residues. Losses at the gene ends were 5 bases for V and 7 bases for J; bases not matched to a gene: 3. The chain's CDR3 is CASSPGLANEQFF. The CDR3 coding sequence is TGTGCCAGCAGCCCGGGACTAGCTAATGAGCAGTTCTTC.

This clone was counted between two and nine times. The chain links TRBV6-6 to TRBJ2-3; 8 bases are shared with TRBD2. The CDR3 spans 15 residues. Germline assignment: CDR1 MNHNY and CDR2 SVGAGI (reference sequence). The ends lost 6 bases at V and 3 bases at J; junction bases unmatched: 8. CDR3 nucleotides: TGTGCCAGCAGCATTAGCGGGATATCGACAGATACGCAGTATTTT. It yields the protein CASSISGISTDTQYF.

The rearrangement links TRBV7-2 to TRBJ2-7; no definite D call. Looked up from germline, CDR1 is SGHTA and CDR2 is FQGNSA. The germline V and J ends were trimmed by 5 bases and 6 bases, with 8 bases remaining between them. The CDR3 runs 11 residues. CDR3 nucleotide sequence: TGTGCCAGCAGCGTTATTGGCGAGCAGTACTTC. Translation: CASSVIGEQYF.

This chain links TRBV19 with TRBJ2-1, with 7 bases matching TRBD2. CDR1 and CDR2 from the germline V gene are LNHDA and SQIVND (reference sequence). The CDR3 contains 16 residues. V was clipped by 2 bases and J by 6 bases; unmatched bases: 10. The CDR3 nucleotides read TGTGCCAGTAGTATAAGCAGTGGGAGGACTAGCAATGAGCAGTTCTTC. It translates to CASSISSGRTSNEQFF.

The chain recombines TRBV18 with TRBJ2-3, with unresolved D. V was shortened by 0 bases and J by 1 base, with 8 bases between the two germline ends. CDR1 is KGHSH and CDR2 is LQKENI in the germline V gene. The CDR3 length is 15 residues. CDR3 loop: CASSPPSLGTDTQYF. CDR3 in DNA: TGTGCCAGCTCACCACCGTCCCTCGGCACAGATACGCAGTATTTT.

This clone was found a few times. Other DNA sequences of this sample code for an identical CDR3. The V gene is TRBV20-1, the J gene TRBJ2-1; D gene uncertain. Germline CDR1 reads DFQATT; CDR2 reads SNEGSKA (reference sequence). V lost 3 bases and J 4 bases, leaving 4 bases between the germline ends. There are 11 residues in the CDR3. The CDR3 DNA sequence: TGCAGTGCTAGTGGGTACAATGAGCAGTTCTTC. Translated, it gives CSASGYNEQFF.

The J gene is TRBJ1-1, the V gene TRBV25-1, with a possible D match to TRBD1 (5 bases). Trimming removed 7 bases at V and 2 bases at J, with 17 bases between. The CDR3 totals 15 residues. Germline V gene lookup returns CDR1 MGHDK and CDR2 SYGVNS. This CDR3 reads CASTPGGRVNTEAFF. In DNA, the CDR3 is TGTGCCAGCACCCCGGGGGGACGGGTTAACACTGAAGCTTTCTTT. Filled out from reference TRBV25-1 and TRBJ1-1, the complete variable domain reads EADIYQTPRYLVIGTGKKITLECSQTMGHDKMYWYQQDPGMELHLIHYSYGVNSTEKGDLSSESTVSRIRTEHFPLTLESARPSHTSQYLCASTPGGRVNTEAFFGQGTRLTVV.

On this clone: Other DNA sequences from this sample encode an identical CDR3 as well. Here the CDR3 reads CASSVSGDYNEQFF. The CDR3 nucleotides read TGTGCCAGCAGCGTTTCGGGAGACTACAATGAGCAGTTCTTC. This chain uses TRBV9 with TRBJ2-1; D is possibly TRBD2 (6 bases). CDR1 SGDLS and CDR2 YYNGEE come from the germline V gene. The CDR3 is made up of 14 amino acids. Trimming stripped 2 bases from V and 3 bases from J, with 9 bases between.

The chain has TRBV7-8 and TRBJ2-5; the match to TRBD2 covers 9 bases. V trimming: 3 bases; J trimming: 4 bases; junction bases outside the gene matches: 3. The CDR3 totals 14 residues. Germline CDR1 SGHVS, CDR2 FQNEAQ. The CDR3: CASSFSGRGETQYF. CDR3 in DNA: TGTGCCAGCAGCTTTAGCGGGAGAGGAGAGACCCAGTACTTC.

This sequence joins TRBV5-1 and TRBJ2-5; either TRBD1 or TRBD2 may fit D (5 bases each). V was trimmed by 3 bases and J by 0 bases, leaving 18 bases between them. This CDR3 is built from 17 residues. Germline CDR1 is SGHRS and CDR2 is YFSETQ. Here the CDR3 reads CASSWARDGQYQETQYF. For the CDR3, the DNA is TGCGCCAGCAGCTGGGCCCGGGACGGGCAGTACCAAGAGACCCAGTACTTC.

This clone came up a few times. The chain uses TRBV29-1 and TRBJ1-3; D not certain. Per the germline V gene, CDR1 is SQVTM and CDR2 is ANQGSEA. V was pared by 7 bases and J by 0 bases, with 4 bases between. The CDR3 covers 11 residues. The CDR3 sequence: CSGGSGNTIYF. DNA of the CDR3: TGCAGCGGAGGCTCTGGAAACACCATATATTTT.

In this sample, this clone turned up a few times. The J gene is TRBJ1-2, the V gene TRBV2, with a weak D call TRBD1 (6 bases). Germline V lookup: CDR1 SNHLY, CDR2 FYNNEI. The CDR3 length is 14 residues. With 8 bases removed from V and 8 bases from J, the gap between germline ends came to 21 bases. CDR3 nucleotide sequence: TGTGCCAGCTCCATGGGAGCACAGGGAGAGGGCTACACCTTC. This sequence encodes CASSMGAQGEGYTF.

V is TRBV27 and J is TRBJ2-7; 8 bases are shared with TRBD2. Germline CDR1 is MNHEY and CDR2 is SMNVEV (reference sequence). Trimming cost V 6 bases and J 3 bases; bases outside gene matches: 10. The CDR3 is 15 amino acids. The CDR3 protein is CASRSIGLANYEQYF. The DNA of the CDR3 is TGTGCCAGCAGATCCATAGGACTAGCAAACTACGAGCAGTACTTC.

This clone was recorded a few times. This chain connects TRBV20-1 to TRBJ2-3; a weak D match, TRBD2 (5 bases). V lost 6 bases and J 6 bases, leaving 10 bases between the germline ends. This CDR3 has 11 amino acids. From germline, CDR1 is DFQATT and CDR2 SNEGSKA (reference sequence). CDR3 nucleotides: TGCAGTGCCACTTTAGCGGATACGCAGTATTTT. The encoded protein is CSATLADTQYF.

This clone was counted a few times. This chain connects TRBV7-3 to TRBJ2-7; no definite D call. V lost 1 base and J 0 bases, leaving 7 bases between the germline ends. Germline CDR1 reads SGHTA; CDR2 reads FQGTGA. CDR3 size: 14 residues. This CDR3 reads CASSLSSSSYEQYF. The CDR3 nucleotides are TGTGCCAGCAGCTTAAGCTCTAGCTCCTACGAGCAGTACTTC.

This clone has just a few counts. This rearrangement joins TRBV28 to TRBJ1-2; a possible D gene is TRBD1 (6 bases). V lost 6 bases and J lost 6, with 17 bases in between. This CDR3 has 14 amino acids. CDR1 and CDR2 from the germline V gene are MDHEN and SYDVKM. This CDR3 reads CASRMAGVENGYTF. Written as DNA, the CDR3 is TGTGCCAGCAGGATGGCAGGGGTCGAAAATGGCTACACCTTC.